This T cell receptor (beta chain) is drawn from a study of T-cell reconstitution after alpha-beta-depleted transplantation in children (dated by TCRdb to the mid-2010s). Looking at the study overall: Using TCR repertoire profiling, the study followed T-cell immune reconstitution in a quantitative way in children after TCRalphabeta/CD19-depleted allogeneic hematopoietic cell transplantation. Points the paper makes about the study in general: About two months after transplant, the apparently early recovery of alphabetaT-cell counts reportedly depended on just several hundred clones that had expanded rapidly and came from non-depleted graft cells. Over the following months the frequencies of hyperexpanded clones went down, and after one year T-cell counts and TCRbeta diversity were mostly credited to newly produced T cells. In some patients, high TCRbeta diversity at day 60 was attributed to recipient T cells and intrathymic progenitors that had survived conditioning.

The library came from PCR. TCRdb names Illumina HiSeq 2500 as the instrument used. TCR library preparation used molecular barcoding, with unique molecular identifiers applied to normalize quantification of the TCRbeta repertoire. TCRdb applied fastp at Q25 and MiXCR to the public reads, then kept only in-frame beta chains. Rows are combined by CDR3 protein, so each entry shows the most common genes and DNA. For this sample there are around 490,000 distinct CDR3 sequences; about an eighth appear just once. The top ten clonotypes cover roughly 15% of the sample. Regarding this clonotype: Its antigen is not yet known. No per-base quality is available; no much larger clone lies one base away.

The CDR3 numbers 15 residues from cysteine through phenylalanine. Only the CDR3 portion is preserved as DNA: 45 bases, with reading frame beginning at the first base. The germline V gene provides CDR1 SGHVS and CDR2 FNYEAQ. The trim is 5 bases for V and 5 bases for J, with a gap of 15 bases between the germline ends. The treatment or condition label of this sample denotes: allogeneic hematopoietic cell transplantation with graft depleted of TCRalphabeta T cells and CD19 B cells. TCRalphabeta/CD19-depleted allogeneic hematopoietic cell grafts were given to the transplant recipients, all of whom were children.

The chain is made from TRBV7-6 and TRBJ2-2; a weak D assignment points to TRBD1 (6 bases agree). The source material was PBMCs, mostly from graft donor cells, sampled 180 days after TCRalphabeta/CD19-depleted stem cell transplant. The source is a female patient aged 2-15 years who had a stem cell transplant for aplastic anemia, so the T cells may come from the graft donor. For the CDR3, the sequence is CASSRNVGGTGELFF. The bases are TGTGCCAGCAGCCGAAACGTAGGGGGAACCGGGGAGCTGTTTTTT. Full variable domain (CDR3 extended with the reference TRBV7-6 and TRBJ2-2 proteins): GAGVSQSPRYKVTKRGQDVALRCDPISGHVSLYWYRQALGQGPEFLTYFNYEAQQDKSGLPNDRFSAERPEGSISTLTIQRTEQRDSAMYRCASSRNVGGTGELFFGEGSRLTVL.